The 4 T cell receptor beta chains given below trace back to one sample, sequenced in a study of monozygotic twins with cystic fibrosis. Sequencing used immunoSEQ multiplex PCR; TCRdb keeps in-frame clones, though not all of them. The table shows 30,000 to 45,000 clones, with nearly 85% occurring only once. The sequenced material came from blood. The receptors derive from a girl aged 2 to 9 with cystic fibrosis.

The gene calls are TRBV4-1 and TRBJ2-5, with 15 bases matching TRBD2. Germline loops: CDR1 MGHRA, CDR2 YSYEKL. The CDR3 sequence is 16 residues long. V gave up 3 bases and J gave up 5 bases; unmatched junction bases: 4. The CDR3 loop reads CASSQGTSGGRETQYF. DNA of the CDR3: TGCGCCAGCAGCCAGGGGACTAGCGGGGGGCGGGAGACCCAGTACTTC.

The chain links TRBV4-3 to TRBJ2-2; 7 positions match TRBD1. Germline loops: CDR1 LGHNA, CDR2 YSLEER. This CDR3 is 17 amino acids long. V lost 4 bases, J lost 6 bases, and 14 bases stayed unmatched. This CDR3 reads CASSPTTLQGSAGELFF. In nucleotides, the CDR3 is TGCGCCAGCAGCCCGACCACTTTACAGGGGTCGGCCGGGGAGCTGTTTTTT.

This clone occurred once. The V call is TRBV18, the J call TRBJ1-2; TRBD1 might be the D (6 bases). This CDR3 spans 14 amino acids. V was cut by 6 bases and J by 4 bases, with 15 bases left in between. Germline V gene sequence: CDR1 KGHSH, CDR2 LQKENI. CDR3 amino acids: CASSSGTSLYGYTF. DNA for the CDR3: TGTGCCAGCTCTTCCGGGACATCCCTCTATGGCTACACCTTC.

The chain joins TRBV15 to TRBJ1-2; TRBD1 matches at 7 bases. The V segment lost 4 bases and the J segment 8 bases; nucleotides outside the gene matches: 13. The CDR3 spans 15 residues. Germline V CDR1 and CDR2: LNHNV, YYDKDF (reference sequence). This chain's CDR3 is CATSTKRKQGYGYTF. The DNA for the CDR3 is TGTGCCACCAGCACCAAGAGAAAACAGGGGTACGGCTACACCTTC.